These 27 T cell receptor beta chains were all obtained from the same sample, sequenced in a study. The sorted Tregs were CD4+CD25+CD127-/low cells. A single record per CDR3 protein comes from TCRdb applying MiXCR to the 5' RACE reads. In the table there are more than 55,000 distinct CDR3 sequences, about a fifth of which are singletons. The sequencing sample was made of tumor-infiltrating Tregs sorted from the breast tumor. The receptors derive from a female donor with breast cancer.

The gene calls are TRBV20-1 and TRBJ1-1, with 10 bases that match TRBD1. Trimming cost V 7 bases and J 2 bases; bases outside gene matches: 16. Germline CDR1 reads DFQATT; CDR2 reads SNEGSKA (reference sequence). This CDR3 is 17 amino acids long. The CDR3, as DNA: TGCAGTGTTTCGACAGGGGGCCGCTGGGGAGTAAACACTGAAGCTTTCTTT. Translated, it gives CSVSTGGRWGVNTEAFF.

V and J are TRBV13 and TRBJ2-5; 10 bases are a match to TRBD2. Trimming removed 8 bases from V and 5 bases from J; junction bases left unmatched: 8. Germline CDR1 PRHDT, CDR2 FYEKMQ (reference sequence). This CDR3 has 14 residues. The CDR3 region is CASLSGRESETQYF. CDR3 nucleotides: TGTGCCAGCTTAAGCGGGAGGGAGAGCGAGACCCAGTACTTC.

On this clonotype: A read error may explain this, as a much larger clone is one base away. The missing conserved phenylalanine or tryptophan at the end of this CDR3 makes a read error likely. This rearrangement joins TRBV4-1 to TRBJ1-2, with a tentative D call TRBD1 (6 bases). The germline V gene encodes CDR1 MGHRA and CDR2 YSYEKL. V was trimmed by 3 bases and J by 6 bases, leaving 14 bases between them. This CDR3 has 14 amino acids. As DNA, the CDR3 is TGCGCCAGCAGCCAGGCCGGGACAAAGAATGGCTACACCTGC. Protein sequence: CASSQAGTKNGYTC.

The chain has TRBV28 and TRBJ2-7; 7 nucleotides line up with TRBD1. Unmatched junction bases numbered 10, after V lost 4 bases and J lost 1 base. This CDR3 comprises 16 residues. Germline V gives CDR1 MDHEN, CDR2 SYDVKM. CDR3 sequence: CASSSAGQAPSYEQYF. For the CDR3, the DNA is TGTGCCAGCAGTTCCGCCGGACAGGCCCCGTCCTACGAGCAGTACTTC. The entire variable domain, with the rest obtained from reference TRBV28 and TRBJ2-7, is as follows: DVKVTQSSRYLVKRTGEKVFLECVQDMDHENMFWYRQDPGLGLRLIYFSYDVKMKEKGDIPEGYSVSREKKERFSLILESASTNQTSMYLCASSSAGQAPSYEQYFGPGTRLTVT.

This clonotype came up a few times. The genes are TRBV9 and TRBJ1-1; the D is unclear. V was shortened by 2 bases and J by 1 base, with 9 bases between the two germline ends. The length of the CDR3 is 14 residues. Germline V gene lookup returns CDR1 SGDLS and CDR2 YYNGEE. DNA for the CDR3: TGTGCCAGCAGCGTTGCGTTTGGGAACACTGAAGCTTTCTTT. Translating gives CASSVAFGNTEAFF.

Remarks on this clonotype: Sequence at one end of the junction differs from germline and may be a read error. This CDR3 is CAGSTGPSYEQYF. The CDR3 DNA reads as TGTGCCGGCAGTACCGGGCCCTCCTACGAGCAGTACTTC. The chain links TRBV28 to TRBJ2-7, with D unclear. The CDR3 is made up of 13 amino acids. Germline CDR1 reads MDHEN; CDR2 reads SYDVKM.

This clonotype was observed at least ten times. The J gene is TRBJ2-3, the V gene TRBV10-1; 8 bases match TRBD2. Germline V gene lookup returns CDR1 WNHNN and CDR2 SYGVQD (reference sequence). CDR3 length: 14 amino acids. Unmatched junction bases numbered 3, after V lost 4 bases and J lost 3 bases. CDR3: CASSGSGGTDTQYF. CDR3 DNA: TGCGCCAGCAGTGGATCGGGAGGGACAGATACGCAGTATTTT.

The chain is built from TRBV7-9 and TRBJ1-1; no clear D gene. This CDR3 spans 12 amino acids. Looked up from germline, CDR1 is SEHNR and CDR2 is FQNEAQ (reference sequence). The V end was cut by 1 base, the J end by 3 bases, with 3 bases between. The CDR3 is CASSLEDTEAFF. For the CDR3, the DNA is TGTGCCAGCAGCTTAGAGGACACTGAAGCTTTCTTT.

This clonotype was counted many times. The rearrangement joins TRBV29-1 to TRBJ1-2; the D is unclear. The germline V gene encodes CDR1 SQVTM and CDR2 ANQGSEA. V was clipped by 0 bases and J by 8 bases, with 16 bases between them. CDR3 size: 14 residues. The CDR3 is CSVEDQGSVRGYTF. The DNA for the CDR3 is TGCAGCGTTGAAGATCAAGGGAGCGTACGGGGCTACACCTTC.

The rearrangement links TRBV5-1 to TRBJ2-3, with D possibly TRBD2 on 6 matching bases. CDR1 and CDR2 (germline): SGHRS, YFSETQ. The CDR3 consists of 15 residues. Trimming removed 1 base at V and 2 bases at J, with 11 bases between. The CDR3 loop reads CASSLRAGPTDTQYF. The CDR3 DNA is TGCGCCAGCAGCTTGCGAGCGGGCCCCACAGATACGCAGTATTTT.

This clonotype was seen at least ten times. The J gene is TRBJ2-3, the V gene TRBV29-1; 11 nucleotides agree with TRBD1. J gave up 8 bases and V 2 bases, and 6 bases lay outside the gene matches. The germline CDR1 and CDR2 sequences are SQVTM and ANQGSEA. The CDR3 has 14 residues. For the CDR3, the DNA is TGCAGCGTTGAACCGGACAGGGGGCCTGGTACGCAGTATTTT. Protein product: CSVEPDRGPGTQYF.

Points on this clonotype: At one boundary the junction diverges from the germline segment, which might be a read error. The chain couples TRBV15 to TRBJ2-2; D is perhaps TRBD2 (6 bases). Germline loops: CDR1 LNHNV, CDR2 YYDKDF (reference sequence). The CDR3 has 14 amino acids. The CDR3: CATSRERNTGGLFF. The CDR3 nucleotides read TGTGCCACCAGCAGAGAGCGGAACACCGGGGGGCTGTTTTTT.

This clonotype was detected a few times. This chain links TRBV27 with TRBJ1-6; D unresolved. Trimming removed 4 bases from V and 4 bases from J, with 14 bases in between. Germline lookup yields CDR1 MNHEY and CDR2 SMNVEV (reference sequence). CDR3 size: 16 residues. This CDR3 is CASSSHRVFYNSPLHF. The CDR3 DNA follows: TGTGCCAGCAGTTCTCACCGGGTTTTTTATAATTCACCCCTCCACTTT.

The chain has TRBV7-2 and TRBJ1-2; the D gene is possibly TRBD1 (6 bases). There are 13 residues in the CDR3. V gave up 5 bases and J gave up 8 bases, with 15 bases separating them. Germline V gene data show CDR1 as SGHTA and CDR2 as FQGNSA. This CDR3 is CASSPRGSAGYTF. The CDR3 DNA is TGTGCCAGCAGCCCCAGGGGTTCGGCGGGCTACACCTTC.

This clonotype turned up a few times. The chain carries TRBV6-6 and TRBJ1-5; 7 positions agree with TRBD1. The germline gives CDR1 MNHNY, CDR2 SVGAGI (reference sequence). The CDR3 is made up of 14 amino acids. V shed 6 bases, J shed 5 bases, and the junction held 7 bases outside the gene matches. CDR3 nucleotide sequence: TGTGCCAGCAGACTCTTAGGGGGCCATCAGCCCCAGCATTTT. Protein: CASRLLGGHQPQHF.

There are a few counts of this clonotype. This chain links TRBV28 with TRBJ2-1; D may be TRBD2 (5 bases). The germline V gene encodes CDR1 MDHEN and CDR2 SYDVKM. V lost 2 bases and J lost 4, with 9 bases in between. The CDR3 runs 14 residues. CDR3 sequence (DNA): TGTGCCAGCAGTTTACAGGACTTTTACAATGAGCAGTTCTTC. This sequence encodes CASSLQDFYNEQFF.

This sequence joins TRBV5-1 and TRBJ1-2, with D maybe TRBD1 (6 bases). Germline V gene data show CDR1 as SGHRS and CDR2 as YFSETQ. CDR3 size: 16 residues. Deletions cut 1 base from V and 2 bases from J, with 15 bases between. The CDR3 reads CASSLSLQGSNYGYTF. The DNA for the CDR3 is TGCGCCAGCAGCTTGTCCTTACAGGGATCAAACTATGGCTACACCTTC.

Of note for this clonotype: The CDR3 does not close with the conserved phenylalanine or tryptophan, likely indicating a read error. The V gene is TRBV6-5, the J gene TRBJ1-2, with D possibly TRBD1 on 6 matching bases. CDR1 is MNHEY, CDR2 SVGAGI, per germline. The CDR3 totals 16 residues. V was trimmed by 4 bases and J by 5 bases, leaving 20 bases between them. CDR3 DNA: TGTGCCAGCAGTTCGGGATACCCAGGGGACGGTTATGGCTACACCCTC. It encodes CASSSGYPGDGYGYTL.

The J gene is TRBJ1-2, the V gene TRBV12-3 or TRBV12-4, with TRBD1 matching 7 bases. V lost 3 bases and J lost 3; bases outside the gene matches: 13. The CDR3 loop spans 17 amino acids. The CDR3 DNA sequence: TGTGCCAGCAGTTTTTCCCCCTCGAGACAGGGTGACTATGGCTACACCTTC. Protein sequence: CASSFSPSRQGDYGYTF.

This clonotype showed up just a few times. The V gene is TRBV9, the J gene TRBJ2-7, with D possibly called TRBD1 or TRBD2 (5 bases each). The V gene's germline CDR1 is SGDLS and CDR2 YYNGEE. V was shortened by 0 bases and J by 2 bases, with 12 bases between the two germline ends. CDR3 length: 15 residues. The CDR3, as DNA: TGTGCCAGCAGCGTAGGTCCAGGGAGCCCCTACGAGCAGTACTTC. This sequence encodes CASSVGPGSPYEQYF.

Comments on this clonotype: Possible read error: a much larger clone is one base away. Since the CDR3 does not end with the conserved phenylalanine or tryptophan, this likely comes from a read error. This chain links TRBV6-6 with TRBJ1-5, with D maybe TRBD1 (6 bases). V gave up 6 bases and J gave up 2 bases, with 8 bases separating them. Germline V gives CDR1 MNHNY, CDR2 SVGAGI (reference sequence). This CDR3 has 13 residues. The CDR3: CASRGAGNQPQHS. CDR3 nucleotides: TGTGCCAGCAGGGGGGCAGGCAATCAGCCCCAGCATTCT.

In its sample, this clonotype was seen once. The conserved phenylalanine or tryptophan is not found at the CDR3 terminus, so this likely reflects a read error. The chain carries TRBV6-6 and TRBJ2-5, with 7 nucleotides matching TRBD2. Per the germline V gene, CDR1 is MNHNY and CDR2 is SVGAGI (reference sequence). V lost 3 bases and J lost 5; bases outside the gene matches: 9. This CDR3 is built from 15 residues. CDR3 amino acids: CASSYSSGWGETQYL. The CDR3 nucleotides are TGTGCCAGCAGTTATAGTAGCGGGTGGGGGGAGACCCAGTACCTC.

This clonotype has a handful of counts. The chain couples TRBV29-1 to TRBJ2-1; D unclear. Germline values: CDR1 SQVTM, CDR2 ANQGSEA. The CDR3 sequence is 14 residues long. Trimming took 5 bases from V and 0 from J, leaving 11 bases between them. The chain's CDR3 is CSVSGGISYNEQFF. CDR3 DNA: TGCAGCGTTTCGGGCGGAATCTCCTACAATGAGCAGTTCTTC.

The chain couples TRBV12-3 or TRBV12-4 to TRBJ2-3; D ambiguous. The ends were cut back, 2 bases at V and 0 bases at J, with 9 bases in the middle. The CDR3 extends over 15 amino acids. The CDR3: CASSLSPPSTDTQYF. The DNA of the CDR3 is TGTGCCAGCAGTTTATCCCCGCCTAGCACAGATACGCAGTATTTT.

The rearrangement links TRBV5-1 to TRBJ2-3; D possibly corresponds to TRBD2 (6 bases). V lost 3 bases to trimming and J lost 2 bases, with 13 bases between them. Looked up from germline, CDR1 is SGHRS and CDR2 is YFSETQ. The CDR3 sequence is 15 residues long. CDR3 DNA sequence: TGCGCCAGCAGCTCGCCCCGCGGGGACACAGATACGCAGTATTTT. This gives the protein CASSSPRGDTDTQYF. Full variable domain (remainder filled in from reference TRBV5-1 and TRBJ2-3): KAGVTQTPRYLIKTRGQQVTLSCSPISGHRSVSWYQQTPGQGLQFLFEYFSETQRNKGNFPGRFSGRQFSNSRSEMNVSTLELGDSALYLCASSSPRGDTDTQYFGPGTRLTVL.

In the case of this clonotype: Being one base from a much bigger clone, this may be a read error. The rearrangement joins TRBV5-1 to TRBJ2-7; no firm D call. Germline V gene lookup returns CDR1 SGHRS and CDR2 YFSETQ. The CDR3 loop spans 17 amino acids. The CDR3 DNA follows: TGCGCCGGCAGCTTGGTCGTCCGAATTTCGAGCTCCTACGAGCAGTACTTC. As protein: CAGSLVVRISSSYEQYF.

A remark on this clonotype: The CDR3 does not close with the conserved phenylalanine or tryptophan, likely indicating a read error. The chain uses TRBV12-3 or TRBV12-4 and TRBJ2-1; either TRBD1 or TRBD2 may supply D (6 bases each). This CDR3 comprises 15 residues. The CDR3 here is CASTRARGDYNEQFL. The DNA of the CDR3 is TGCGCCAGCACCCGAGCGAGGGGGGATTACAATGAGCAGTTCTTG.